What follows describes a single T cell receptor beta chain. The entry originates in a study of blood T cell repertoires in COVID-19. On the study more broadly: Acute and convalescent COVID-19 specimens originated in the United States, Italy and Spain. PBMCs, B-cell-depleted T cells, or T cells provided the cDNA or gDNA that made up the material.

Original methodology: Estimates of nucleated cell counts were drawn from the amplification of reference gene primers. Generated by immunoSEQ multiplex PCR, the TCRdb table keeps only in-frame clones and is missing some. V and J calls and clone size are as listed in that table; D and trimming were resolved from the DNA. The table records 120,000 to 150,000 clones, around 84% of them present only once. The CDR3 covers 11 residues. With 11 bases removed from V and 6 bases from J, the gap between germline ends came to 14 bases. Germline lookup yields CDR1 LNHDA and CDR2 SQIVND (reference sequence). The sequenced sample was peripheral blood. The chain is built from TRBV19 and TRBJ2-7; D possibly corresponds to TRBD1 (5 bases). This clonotype was sampled from a woman aged 45-65 years in a cohort sampled during active or convalescent COVID-19. CDR3 in amino acids: CAGRTGTEQYF. CDR3 sequence (DNA): TGTGCCGGTCGTACAGGTACCGAGCAGTACTTC.